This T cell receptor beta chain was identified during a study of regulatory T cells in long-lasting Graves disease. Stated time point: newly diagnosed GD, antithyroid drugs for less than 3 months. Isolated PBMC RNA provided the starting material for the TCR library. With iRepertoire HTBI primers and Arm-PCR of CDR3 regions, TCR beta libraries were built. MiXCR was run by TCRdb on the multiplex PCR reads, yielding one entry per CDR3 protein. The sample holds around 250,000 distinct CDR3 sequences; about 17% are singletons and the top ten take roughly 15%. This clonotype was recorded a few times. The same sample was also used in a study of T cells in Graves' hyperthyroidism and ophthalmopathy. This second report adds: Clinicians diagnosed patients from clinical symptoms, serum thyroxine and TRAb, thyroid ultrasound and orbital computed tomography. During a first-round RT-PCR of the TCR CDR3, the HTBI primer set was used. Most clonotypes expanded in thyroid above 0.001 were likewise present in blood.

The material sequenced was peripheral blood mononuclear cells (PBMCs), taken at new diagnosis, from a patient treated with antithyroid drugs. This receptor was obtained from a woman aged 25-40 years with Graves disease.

The CDR3 loop is CASNTGTGAGNEQFF. DNA of the CDR3: TGTGCCAGCAACACCGGGACAGGGGCCGGCAATGAGCAGTTCTTC. The chain is built from TRBV9 and TRBJ2-1, with 10 bases fitting TRBD1. Trimming cost V 6 bases and J 6 bases; bases outside gene matches: 9. The CDR3 has 15 amino acids. The germline gives CDR1 SGDLS, CDR2 YYNGEE.